This note documents a single TCR beta chain sequence. The data originate from a study of Ad26.COV2.S vaccination and SARS-CoV-2 variants. On the study more broadly: Sample donor was a member of the COV1001 Ad26.COV2.S trial arm.

Treatment here: roughly 19 received Ad26.COV2.S at low or high dose, single or two shots; about 5 received placebo; per-sample allocation not given. It was on day 63 after the first vaccine or placebo injection that samples were taken. An Ad26 vector expressing Wuhan-strain SARS-CoV-2 spike constituted the vaccine. Sequencing used immunoSEQ multiplex PCR; TCRdb keeps in-frame clones, though not all of them. The sample consists of approximately 480,000 clones, roughly 87% of them appearing once. The CDR3 loop spans 16 amino acids. V was trimmed by 2 bases and J by 0 bases, leaving 12 bases between them. Germline lookup yields CDR1 SGHRS and CDR2 YFSETQ.

V is TRBV5-1 and J is TRBJ2-1; D remains ambiguous. This material consisted of peripheral blood, taken in a trial of Ad26.COV2.S vaccine versus placebo. The receptor was derived from a person between 18 and 65 years old who received the Ad26.COV2.S COVID-19 vaccine or a placebo. DNA for the CDR3: TGCGCCAGCAGCTTTAACGGCGACCCCTCCTACAATGAGCAGTTCTTC. Translated: CASSFNGDPSYNEQFF.